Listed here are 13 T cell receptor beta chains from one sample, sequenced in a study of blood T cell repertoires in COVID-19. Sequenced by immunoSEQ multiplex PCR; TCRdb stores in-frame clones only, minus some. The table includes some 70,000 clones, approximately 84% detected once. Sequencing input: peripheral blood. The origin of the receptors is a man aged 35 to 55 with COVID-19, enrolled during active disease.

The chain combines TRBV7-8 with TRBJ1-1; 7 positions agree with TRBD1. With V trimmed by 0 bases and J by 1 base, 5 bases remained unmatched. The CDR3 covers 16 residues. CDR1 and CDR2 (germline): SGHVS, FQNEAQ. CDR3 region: CASSLAPGGSNTEAFF. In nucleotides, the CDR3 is TGTGCCAGCAGCTTAGCGCCAGGGGGATCGAACACTGAAGCTTTCTTT. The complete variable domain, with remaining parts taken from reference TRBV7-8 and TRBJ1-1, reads GAGVSQSPRYKVAKRGQDVALRCDPISGHVSLFWYQQALGQGPEFLTYFQNEAQLDKSGLPSDRFFAERPEGSVSTLKIQRTQQEDSAVYLCASSLAPGGSNTEAFFGQGTRLTVV.

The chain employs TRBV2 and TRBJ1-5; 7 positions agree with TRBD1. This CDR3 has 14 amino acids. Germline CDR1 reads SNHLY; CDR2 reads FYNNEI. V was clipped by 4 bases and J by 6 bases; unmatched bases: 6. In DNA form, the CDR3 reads TGTGCCAGCAGTGGACAGGGAATGGGTCAGCCCCAGCATTTT. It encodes CASSGQGMGQPQHF.

The CDR3 bases are TGTGCCAGCATGCGCGGGGGGCCCCACGAGCAGTACTTC. It is translated as CASMRGGPHEQYF. V and J are TRBV6-5 and TRBJ2-7; 8 bases are shared with TRBD2. The CDR3 consists of 13 residues. Germline assignment: CDR1 MNHEY and CDR2 SVGAGI. J gave up 5 bases and V 7 bases, and 7 bases lay outside the gene matches.

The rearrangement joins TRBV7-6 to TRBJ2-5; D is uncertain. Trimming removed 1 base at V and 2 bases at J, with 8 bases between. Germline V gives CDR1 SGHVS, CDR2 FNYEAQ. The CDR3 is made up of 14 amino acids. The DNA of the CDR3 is TGTGCCAGCAGCTTAGGTACAGATCAAGAGACCCAGTACTTC. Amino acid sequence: CASSLGTDQETQYF.

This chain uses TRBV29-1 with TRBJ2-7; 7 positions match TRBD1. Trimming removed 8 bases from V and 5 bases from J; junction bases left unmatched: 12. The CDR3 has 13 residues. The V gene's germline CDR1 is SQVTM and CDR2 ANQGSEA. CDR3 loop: CSIWDQGVDEQYF. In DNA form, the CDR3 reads TGCAGCATTTGGGACCAGGGGGTCGACGAGCAGTACTTC.

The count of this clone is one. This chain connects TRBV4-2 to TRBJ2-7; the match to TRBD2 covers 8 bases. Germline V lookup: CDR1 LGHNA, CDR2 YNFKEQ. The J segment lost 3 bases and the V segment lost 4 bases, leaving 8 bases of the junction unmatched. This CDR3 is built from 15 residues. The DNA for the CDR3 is TGTGCCAGCAGCCCTTTGGGGACTAGAAGCTACGAGCAGTACTTC. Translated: CASSPLGTRSYEQYF.

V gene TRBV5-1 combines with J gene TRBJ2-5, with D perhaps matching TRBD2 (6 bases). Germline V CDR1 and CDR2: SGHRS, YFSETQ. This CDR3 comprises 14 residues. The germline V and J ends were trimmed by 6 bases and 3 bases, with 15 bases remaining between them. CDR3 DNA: TGCGCCAGCACCCCCCGGGCGGGGAAAGAGACCCAGTACTTC. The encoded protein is CASTPRAGKETQYF.

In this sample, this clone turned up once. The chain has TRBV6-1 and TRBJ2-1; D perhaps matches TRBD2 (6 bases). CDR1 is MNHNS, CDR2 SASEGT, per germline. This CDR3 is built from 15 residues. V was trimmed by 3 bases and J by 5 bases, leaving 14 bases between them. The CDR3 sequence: CASSDEAGSHNEQFF. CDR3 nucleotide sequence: TGTGCCAGCAGTGACGAGGCGGGGTCCCACAATGAGCAGTTCTTC.

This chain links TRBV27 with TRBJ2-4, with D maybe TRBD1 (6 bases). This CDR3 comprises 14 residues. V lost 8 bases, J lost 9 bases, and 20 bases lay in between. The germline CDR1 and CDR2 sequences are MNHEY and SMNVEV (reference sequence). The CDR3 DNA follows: TGTGCCAGCCGTAGGGGGACCCTGAAAGGCATTCAGTACTTC. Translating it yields CASRRGTLKGIQYF.

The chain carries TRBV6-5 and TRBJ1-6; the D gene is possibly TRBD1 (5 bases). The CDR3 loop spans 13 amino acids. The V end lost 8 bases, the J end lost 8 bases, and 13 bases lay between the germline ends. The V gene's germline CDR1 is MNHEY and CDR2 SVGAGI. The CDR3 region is CASLDFRDSPLHF. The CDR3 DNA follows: TGTGCCAGCCTAGACTTCAGGGATTCACCCCTCCACTTT.

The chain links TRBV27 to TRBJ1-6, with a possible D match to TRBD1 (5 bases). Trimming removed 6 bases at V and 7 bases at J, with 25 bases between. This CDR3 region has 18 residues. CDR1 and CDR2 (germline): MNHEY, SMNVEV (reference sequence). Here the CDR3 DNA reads TGTGCCAGCAGGAGGTCGGCAGGGATTAGGATCGAGAATTCACCCCTCCACTTT. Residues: CASRRSAGIRIENSPLHF.

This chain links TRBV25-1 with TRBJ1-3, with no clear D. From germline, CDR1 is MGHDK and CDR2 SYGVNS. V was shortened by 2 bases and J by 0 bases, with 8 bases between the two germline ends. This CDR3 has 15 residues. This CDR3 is CASSEQAFSGNTIYF. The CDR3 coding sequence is TGTGCCAGCAGTGAACAGGCTTTCTCTGGAAACACCATATATTTT.

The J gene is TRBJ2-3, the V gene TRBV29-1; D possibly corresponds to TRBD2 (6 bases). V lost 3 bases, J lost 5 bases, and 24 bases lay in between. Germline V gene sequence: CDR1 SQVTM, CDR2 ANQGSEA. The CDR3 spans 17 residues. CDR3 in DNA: TGCAGCGTTGAGAGTGACCTGACTCTCCGGAGGGAAGATACGCAGTATTTT. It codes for CSVESDLTLRREDTQYF.